This T cell receptor (beta chain) originates from a study of T cells in Graves' hyperthyroidism and ophthalmopathy. The CDR3 consists of 14 residues. Germline lookup yields CDR1 SGHAT and CDR2 FQNNGV. Trimming removed 5 bases from V and 6 bases from J, with 13 bases in between. This clonotype was counted at least ten times. Its antigen is currently unknown. Overall study results and limits: Most clonotypes that expanded in the thyroid above 0.001 also showed up in blood.

Amplification of TCR beta CDR3 regions was performed using RNA transcripts as template. The primer set for the first-round RT-PCR of the TCR CDR3 was HTBI. A single record per CDR3 protein comes from TCRdb applying MiXCR to the multiplex PCR reads. The data contain fewer than 400,000 distinct CDR3 sequences, approximately 17% of them singletons. The receptor was isolated from a man younger than 45 with Graves' hyperthyroidism. The chain combines TRBV11-2 with TRBJ2-2, with D possibly matching TRBD2 (5 bases). The sequenced sample was blood. The CDR3 sequence is CASSVRTGAGELFF. The CDR3 DNA is TGTGCCAGCAGCGTACGGACTGGGGCCGGGGAGCTGTTTTTT.